This passage covers 30 T cell receptor beta chains from one sample sequenced in a study of vaccination effects on CD4 cells after COVID-19. The assay was immunoSEQ multiplex PCR, and TCRdb's table has in-frame clones only and misses some. The sample includes some 30,000 clones, just under 75% seen only once; the top ten take 14% to 15%. Their target antigens are unknown. Investigators separated out CD4+ T cells once around eleven days of culture had passed. Vaccine administered to participants consisted of two doses of either BNT162b2 or mRNA-1273. Here the sequenced sample was CD4+ T cells from PBMCs cultured without peptide, taken after COVID-19 vaccination. Receptors were obtained from a human donor who received a COVID-19 vaccine.

The chain links TRBV6-9 to TRBJ2-1, with D possibly matching TRBD1 (6 bases). CDR3 size: 19 residues. The germline V and J ends were trimmed by 0 bases and 0 bases, with 18 bases remaining between them. CDR1 is MNHGY and CDR2 is SVAAGI in the germline V gene. CDR3 sequence: CASSYSKPVGQPSYNEQFF. CDR3 bases: TGTGCCAGCAGTTATTCGAAACCGGTCGGACAGCCCTCCTACAATGAGCAGTTCTTC.

This rearrangement joins TRBV6-5 to TRBJ1-6; D may be TRBD1 (5 bases). The CDR3 contains 15 residues. Germline assignment: CDR1 MNHEY and CDR2 SVGAGI. Deletions cut 6 bases from V and 10 bases from J, with 19 bases between. The CDR3 sequence is CASSPVGGASSPLHF. The CDR3 DNA follows: TGTGCCAGCAGCCCCGTGGGAGGGGCTTCCTCACCCCTCCACTTT.

The chain recombines TRBV14 with TRBJ1-2, with a weak D call TRBD1 (5 bases). V lost 4 bases and J 4 bases, leaving 13 bases between the germline ends. From germline, CDR1 is SGHDN and CDR2 FVKESK. The CDR3 has 14 amino acids. CDR3 amino acids: CASSPFQGTYGYTF. As DNA, the CDR3 is TGTGCCAGCAGCCCTTTCCAGGGTACCTATGGCTACACCTTC.

This sequence joins TRBV2 and TRBJ2-7; D uncertain. CDR1 is SNHLY and CDR2 is FYNNEI in the germline V gene. The CDR3 has 11 residues. V gave up 4 bases and J gave up 6 bases, with 7 bases separating them. CDR3 residues: CASSAPLEQYF. CDR3 DNA sequence: TGTGCCAGCAGTGCCCCCCTCGAGCAGTACTTC.

There are a few counts of this clone. Here the CDR3 DNA reads TGTGCCAGCAGCTCTGAGTATAAGGGAGGTTCACCCCTCCACTTT. Its protein is CASSSEYKGGSPLHF. The V call is TRBV7-2, the J call TRBJ1-6, with D unresolved. The CDR3 has 15 amino acids. Germline CDR1 is SGHTA and CDR2 is FQGNSA. The V end lost 4 bases, the J end lost 9 bases, and 16 bases lay between the germline ends.

The chain is built from TRBV19 and TRBJ2-7; maybe TRBD2 (6 bases). Germline assignment: CDR1 LNHDA and CDR2 SQIVND (reference sequence). Trimming removed 3 bases from V and 1 base from J, with 10 bases in between. The CDR3 runs 14 residues. In nucleotides, the CDR3 is TGTGCCAGTAGTATTTCCCGGGAGTCCTACGAGCAGTACTTC. This sequence encodes CASSISRESYEQYF. Supplemented by reference TRBV19 and TRBJ2-7, the full variable domain reads DGGITQSPKYLFRKEGQNVTLSCEQNLNHDAMYWYRQDPGQGLRLIYYSQIVNDFQKGDIAEGYSVSREKKESFPLTVTSAQKNPTAFYLCASSISRESYEQYFGPGTRLTVT.

The chain joins TRBV11-2 to TRBJ2-1; 9 bases agree with TRBD2. V shed 5 bases and J 6 bases; nucleotides not matched to a gene: 11. CDR3 length: 16 residues. Germline CDR1 reads SGHAT; CDR2 reads FQNNGV. The CDR3 DNA follows: TGTGCCAGCAGCCCCTGGGCGGGGGGGCCGGTCAATGAGCAGTTCTTC. Protein: CASSPWAGGPVNEQFF. Using reference TRBV11-2 and TRBJ2-1 for the parts outside the CDR3, the full variable domain is EAGVAQSPRYKIIEKRQSVAFWCNPISGHATLYWYQQILGQGPKLLIQFQNNGVVDDSQLPKDRFSAERLKGVDSTLKIQPAKLEDSAVYLCASSPWAGGPVNEQFFGPGTRLTVL.

The chain couples TRBV6-5 to TRBJ1-3; D not resolved. Trimming took 0 bases from V and 4 from J, leaving 7 bases between them. This CDR3 is 14 amino acids long. Germline CDR1 and CDR2: MNHEY and SVGAGI. CDR3 loop: CASSYSIEGNTIYF. The DNA of the CDR3 is TGTGCCAGCAGTTACTCGATCGAGGGAAACACCATATATTTT.

The chain is built from TRBV4-1 and TRBJ2-3; TRBD2 matches 7 bases. The CDR3 totals 16 residues. The germline V gene has CDR1 MGHRA and CDR2 YSYEKL. Germline trimming cut 4 bases from V and 4 bases from J; bases unmatched to any gene: 11. In DNA, the CDR3 is TGCGCCAGCAGCCCTCAGCGGGGCCCGGGGGCAGATACGCAGTATTTT. Amino acid sequence: CASSPQRGPGADTQYF.

The chain has TRBV4-2 and TRBJ2-7; D call uncertain. Between the trimmed V and J ends, which lost 0 bases and 3 bases, there was a span of 6 bases. Germline V CDR1 and CDR2: LGHNA, YNFKEQ. The CDR3 consists of 13 residues. The CDR3 sequence is CASSQDTSYEQYF. The DNA of the CDR3 is TGTGCCAGCAGCCAAGATACCAGCTACGAGCAGTACTTC.

The rearrangement links TRBV28 to TRBJ1-6; tentative D call: TRBD1 (6 bases). V was trimmed by 6 bases and J by 8 bases, leaving 20 bases between them. The germline gives CDR1 MDHEN, CDR2 SYDVKM. The CDR3 has 16 amino acids. CDR3 sequence: CASSTITGIRYSPLHF. The CDR3, as DNA: TGTGCCAGCAGCACAATCACAGGGATTAGGTATTCACCCCTCCACTTT. Using reference TRBV28 and TRBJ1-6 for the parts outside the CDR3, the full variable domain is DVKVTQSSRYLVKRTGEKVFLECVQDMDHENMFWYRQDPGLGLRLIYFSYDVKMKEKGDIPEGYSVSREKKERFSLILESASTNQTSMYLCASSTITGIRYSPLHFGNGTRLTVT.

This clone was recorded only once. The J gene is TRBJ1-1, the V gene TRBV18; 8 nucleotides align to TRBD1. The CDR3 has 13 residues. Germline CDR1 and CDR2: KGHSH and LQKENI. V dropped 4 bases and J dropped 5; count of bases not matched to a gene: 3. CDR3 region: CASSRDRGTEAFF. CDR3 bases: TGTGCCAGCTCACGAGACAGGGGAACTGAAGCTTTCTTT.

A word on this clone: Other DNA sequences in the same sample also yield this CDR3. The gene calls are TRBV4-3 and TRBJ2-3, with D unclear. Trimming left V 0 bases short and J 0 bases short, with 4 bases between. The length of the CDR3 is 14 residues. Germline V CDR1 and CDR2: LGHNA, YSLEER. This chain's CDR3 is CASSQEFSTDTQYF. CDR3 coding DNA: TGCGCCAGCAGCCAAGAATTCAGCACAGATACGCAGTATTTT.

V gene TRBV18 combines with J gene TRBJ2-1, with TRBD1 identical over 11 bases. Looked up from germline, CDR1 is KGHSH and CDR2 is LQKENI. This CDR3 has 15 amino acids. V shed 6 bases and J 6 bases; nucleotides not matched to a gene: 7. The CDR3 reads CASSTGTGGLNEQFF. The CDR3 nucleotides read TGTGCCAGCTCTACCGGGACAGGGGGGCTCAATGAGCAGTTCTTC.

The chain links TRBV25-1 to TRBJ2-2; D ambiguous. Germline V gives CDR1 MGHDK, CDR2 SYGVNS. The CDR3 is 15 residues long. V was clipped by 4 bases and J by 5 bases, with 14 bases between them. The CDR3 region is CASSASSGLTGELFF. The CDR3 nucleotides read TGTGCCAGCAGTGCCTCCTCGGGTTTGACCGGGGAGCTGTTTTTT.

V gene TRBV6-1 combines with J gene TRBJ1-2, with D perhaps TRBD1 (5 bases). Per the germline V gene, CDR1 is MNHNS and CDR2 is SASEGT. V was pared by 2 bases and J by 4 bases, with 17 bases between. The CDR3 runs 16 residues. In DNA, the CDR3 is TGTGCCAGCAGTGAAAGCGGGCGGGGGTTGGGCTATGGCTACACCTTC. Protein sequence: CASSESGRGLGYGYTF.

V and J are TRBV11-2 and TRBJ2-2; 7 nucleotides agree with TRBD1. Germline V CDR1 and CDR2: SGHAT, FQNNGV. After removal of 1 base from V and 5 bases from J, the junction contained 7 bases not matched to a gene. The CDR3 loop spans 16 amino acids. CDR3 sequence reads: CASSLGQGGKTGELFF. CDR3 bases: TGTGCCAGCAGCTTAGGACAGGGCGGTAAAACCGGGGAGCTGTTTTTT.

V is TRBV24-1 and J is TRBJ2-2; a possible D gene is TRBD1 (6 bases). V was trimmed by 3 bases and J by 1 base, leaving 14 bases between them. CDR1 is KGHDR and CDR2 is SFDVKD in the germline V gene. CDR3 length: 17 residues. CDR3 loop: CATSDHRVGGNTGELFF. CDR3 DNA sequence: TGTGCCACCAGTGATCACAGGGTTGGCGGGAACACCGGGGAGCTGTTTTTT.

The V and J genes are TRBV6-5 and TRBJ2-3; D unresolved. Germline V gene lookup returns CDR1 MNHEY and CDR2 SVGAGI. CDR3 size: 16 residues. Trimming stripped 2 bases from V and 2 bases from J, with 14 bases between. The CDR3 coding sequence is TGTGCCAGCAGTTACCTTCCCGACTGGGCCACAGATACGCAGTATTTT. The encoded protein is CASSYLPDWATDTQYF.

V gene TRBV12-3 or TRBV12-4 combines with J gene TRBJ2-3, with TRBD2 matching 8 bases. After removal of 6 bases from V and 7 bases from J, the junction contained 6 bases not matched to a gene. The CDR3 is 13 amino acids. CDR3 bases: TGTGCCAGCAGCATCCGACTAGCGAATACGCAGTATTTT. This encodes CASSIRLANTQYF.

This rearrangement joins TRBV6-1 to TRBJ2-4, with a tentative D call TRBD2 (6 bases). Trimming took off 1 base at V and 8 bases at J, with 12 bases between the two ends. CDR1 and CDR2 from the germline V gene are MNHNS and SASEGT. CDR3 size: 14 residues. The CDR3 bases are TGTGCCAGCAGTGAAGGGGGGGAGCCAGACATTCAGTACTTC. Residues: CASSEGGEPDIQYF.

The chain employs TRBV19 and TRBJ1-1; possibly TRBD1 for D (6 bases). This CDR3 region has 14 residues. Trimming removed 5 bases from V and 0 bases from J, with 10 bases in between. Per the germline V gene, CDR1 is LNHDA and CDR2 is SQIVND (reference sequence). In nucleotides, the CDR3 is TGTGCCAGTAGTTTGGACAGTTTGAACACTGAAGCTTTCTTT. It translates to CASSLDSLNTEAFF.

This clone was observed a handful of times. The V and J genes are TRBV4-1 and TRBJ2-7; 12 nucleotides agree with TRBD1. CDR3 length equals 20 residues. Germline values: CDR1 MGHRA, CDR2 YSYEKL. The V and J ends lost 4 bases and 4 bases, in that order; junction bases with no gene match: 20. The CDR3 is CASSLRSGTGGTPGAYEQYF. The CDR3 nucleotides read TGCGCCAGCAGCCTCAGATCCGGGACAGGGGGCACCCCCGGGGCATACGAGCAGTACTTC.

V usage is TRBV11-2 and J usage is TRBJ2-7; weak D call: TRBD1 (6 bases). Germline V lookup: CDR1 SGHAT, CDR2 FQNNGV. The CDR3 sequence is 17 residues long. The V end lost 5 bases, the J end lost 3 bases, and 23 bases lay between the germline ends. CDR3 protein: CASSSLVGTRNLYEQYF. CDR3 in DNA: TGTGCCAGCAGCAGCTTGGTCGGGACAAGGAACCTCTACGAGCAGTACTTC.

The chain carries TRBV14 and TRBJ2-3; 12 nucleotides align to TRBD2. V gave up 1 base and J gave up 4 bases; unmatched junction bases: 0. Germline lookup yields CDR1 SGHDN and CDR2 FVKESK. There are 15 residues in the CDR3. CDR3 coding DNA: TGTGCCAGCAGCCAAGGACTAGCGGGGGCAGATACGCAGTATTTT. Translating gives CASSQGLAGADTQYF.

The chain is built from TRBV6-6 and TRBJ2-5; possibly TRBD2 for D (6 bases). The ends were cut back, 2 bases at V and 5 bases at J, with 6 bases in the middle. Germline V gene lookup returns CDR1 MNHNY and CDR2 SVGAGI (reference sequence). This CDR3 has 12 amino acids. The CDR3 protein is CASSYGGETQYF. CDR3 sequence (DNA): TGTGCCAGCAGTTACGGAGGGGAGACCCAGTACTTC.

The chain uses TRBV7-2 and TRBJ2-2, with TRBD2 matching 12 bases. The length of the CDR3 is 15 residues. The germline V gene encodes CDR1 SGHTA and CDR2 FQGNSA. The V gene end was trimmed by 5 bases and the J gene end by 15 bases; junction bases not matched to a gene: 13. The DNA for the CDR3 is TGTGCCAGCAGCAGCGGGACTAGCGGGTTCCGGAGGTTGTTTTTT. This encodes CASSSGTSGFRRLFF. Using reference TRBV7-2 and TRBJ2-2 for the parts outside the CDR3, the full variable domain is GAGVSQSPSNKVTEKGKDVELRCDPISGHTALYWYRQSLGQGLEFLIYFQGNSAPDKSGLPSDRFSAERTGGSVSTLTIQRTQQEDSAVYLCASSSGTSGFRRLFFGEGSRLTVL.

This clone was recorded a few times. The chain couples TRBV7-9 to TRBJ1-5; TRBD1 aligns across 7 bases. CDR3 size: 16 residues. CDR1 is SEHNR and CDR2 is FQNEAQ in the germline V gene (reference sequence). Germline trimming cut 0 bases from V and 2 bases from J; bases unmatched to any gene: 4. The CDR3 loop is CASSLALGQGNQPQHF. CDR3 nucleotide sequence: TGTGCCAGCAGCTTAGCCCTAGGACAGGGCAATCAGCCCCAGCATTTT.

J is TRBJ1-6 and V is TRBV5-4; no clear D gene. Trimming shortened V by 4 bases and J by 4 bases, and 12 bases separated the two germline ends. The CDR3 totals 15 residues. Germline lookup yields CDR1 SGHNT and CDR2 YYREEE (reference sequence). Written as DNA, the CDR3 is TGTGCCAGCAGCGCCCGGGAGGTTTATAATTCACCCCTCCACTTT. Translating it yields CASSAREVYNSPLHF.

This clone was observed a few times. The chain couples TRBV5-1 to TRBJ2-6; the D is unclear. Germline V gene sequence: CDR1 SGHRS, CDR2 YFSETQ. Deletions cut 4 bases from V and 0 bases from J, with 11 bases between. CDR3 length: 16 residues. CDR3 nucleotides: TGCGCCAGCAGCGCTCAGGCCCTCTCTGGGGCCAACGTCCTGACTTTC. It is translated as CASSAQALSGANVLTF.